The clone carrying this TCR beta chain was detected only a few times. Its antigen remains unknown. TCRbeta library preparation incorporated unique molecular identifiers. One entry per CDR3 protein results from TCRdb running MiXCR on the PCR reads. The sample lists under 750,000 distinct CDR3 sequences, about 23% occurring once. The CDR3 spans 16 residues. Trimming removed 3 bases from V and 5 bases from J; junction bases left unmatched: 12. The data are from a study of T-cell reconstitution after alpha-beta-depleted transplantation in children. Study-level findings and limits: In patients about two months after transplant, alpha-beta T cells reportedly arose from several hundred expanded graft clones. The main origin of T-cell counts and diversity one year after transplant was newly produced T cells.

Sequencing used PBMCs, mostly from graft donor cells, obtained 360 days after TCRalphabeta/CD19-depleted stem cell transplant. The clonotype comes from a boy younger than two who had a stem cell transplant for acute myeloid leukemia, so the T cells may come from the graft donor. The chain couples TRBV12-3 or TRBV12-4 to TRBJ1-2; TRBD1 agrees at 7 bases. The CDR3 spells CASSFGGNPTGYGYTF. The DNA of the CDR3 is TGTGCCAGCAGTTTTGGGGGGAACCCGACAGGGTATGGCTACACCTTC.